Reported below is one TCR beta chain. The CDR3 is 17 residues long. The germline V gene has CDR1 ENHRY and CDR2 SYGVKD. V shed 0 bases and J shed 0 bases, with 12 bases lying between them. This entry is derived from a study of shared T cell receptors in the human thymus. The repertoire was sequenced with immunoSEQ multiplex PCR; TCRdb's copy has only in-frame clones and lacks some. Here the sample spans approximately 580,000 clones, roughly 74% being singletons. These data were also reused for a study on human thymus T cells. As that report states: Among thymic and blood repertoires, usage of V and J genes appeared biased.

The TCR was taken from a boy under three years old with a congenital heart defect. Material for sequencing was thymocytes. The chain has TRBV10-3 and TRBJ2-1; D unclear. The CDR3 DNA follows: TGTGCCATCAGTGAGTCGTCGTACTTGAGCTCCTACAATGAGCAGTTCTTC. Translation gives CAISESSYLSSYNEQFF.